This paragraph reports one T cell receptor (beta chain). What it recognizes is unknown. Germline and junction disagree at one end, which may indicate a read error. The data derive from a study of breast tumors, draining lymph nodes, adjacent tissues. TCRdb passed the multiplex PCR reads through MiXCR, listing each CDR3 protein once. Among over 250,000 distinct CDR3 sequences listed, roughly 30% were seen once. The V gene's germline CDR1 is MGHDK and CDR2 SYGVNS. The CDR3 sequence is 17 residues long. General study points: Luminal-like breast cancer showed significantly greater tumor-nontumor repertoire similarity than basal-like breast cancer did. The data were judged consistent with most tumor T cells coming from lymph node and expanding in tumor. Tumors had less TCR diversity than lymph nodes, more than nontumor tissue.

Axillary draining lymph nodes of breast cancer patients supplied the node samples. The sequenced sample was axillary lymph node tissue. The TCR originated in a female donor with breast cancer. Some clones in this sample may be carry-over from other donors' samples. This chain links TRBV25-1 with TRBJ2-5; a weak D match, TRBD2 (6 bases). CDR3 bases: TGTGTCAGCAGTGATCGGTATGGTGGACGGGGGCAAGAGACCCAGTACTTC. This gives the protein CVSSDRYGGRGQETQYF.